Listed here are 22 T cell receptor beta chains from one sample, sequenced in a study of post-analysis software for immune sequencing data (dated by TCRdb to 2015 to 2017). Overall results and qualifications from the work: A few TRBV segments, including TRBV5-6, TRBV5-1 and TRBV20-1, were significantly more frequent in patients than controls.

For these TCRs, the target antigens are not known. Receptor libraries were prepared by PCR. Sequenced on an Illumina HiSeq 2500. To reduce PCR and sequencing biases, unique molecular identifiers were incorporated into the TCR beta cDNA libraries. TCRdb reprocessing: public reads trimmed at Q25 with fastp, clones called with MiXCR, in-frame beta chains kept. When rows share a CDR3 protein, they turn into one entry using the most common DNA and genes. Within this sample are roughly 650,000 distinct CDR3 sequences, with about 60% of them counted one time only. Together, the top ten hold about 11% of the sample. The sequenced sample consisted of blood. Receptors were obtained from a girl aged 2-10 years with multiple sclerosis.

The V call is TRBV10-3, the J call TRBJ2-6, with 12 bases lining up with TRBD1. The CDR3 is 16 amino acids. CDR1 ENHRY and CDR2 SYGVKD come from the germline V gene. J gave up 4 bases and V 7 bases, and 5 bases lay outside the gene matches. CDR3 sequence reads: CAITGTGGNGANVLTF. The CDR3 bases are TGTGCCATCACGGGGACAGGGGGCAACGGGGCCAACGTCCTGACTTTC.

This chain links TRBV5-1 with TRBJ2-7, with 9 nucleotides matching TRBD1. This CDR3 has 15 amino acids. Germline CDR1 is SGHRS and CDR2 is YFSETQ. V was pared by 2 bases and J by 5 bases, with 8 bases of the junction left unmatched. CDR3 protein: CASSFRQGEVDEQYF. CDR3 nucleotides: TGCGCCAGCAGCTTCCGACAGGGGGAAGTGGACGAGCAGTACTTC.

The CDR3 reads CAIRTGAKMNTEAFF. The DNA of the CDR3 is TGTGCCATCCGGACAGGGGCGAAAATGAACACTGAAGCTTTCTTT. V and J are TRBV10-3 and TRBJ1-1; TRBD1 matches 9 bases. The CDR3 contains 15 residues. With V trimmed by 8 bases and J by 0 bases, 7 bases remained unmatched. CDR1 is ENHRY and CDR2 is SYGVKD in the germline V gene.

The rearrangement uses TRBV5-1 and TRBJ2-5; D gene ambiguous. CDR1 is SGHRS and CDR2 is YFSETQ in the germline V gene. V lost 3 bases, J lost 3 bases, and 6 bases lay in between. The CDR3 covers 12 residues. This CDR3 reads CASSSTEETQYF. The CDR3 nucleotides are TGCGCCAGCAGCTCCACAGAAGAGACCCAGTACTTC.

The V call is TRBV20-1, the J call TRBJ1-6; D perhaps matches TRBD1 (5 bases). V dropped 3 bases and J dropped 7 bases, with 16 bases sitting between them. CDR1 is DFQATT, CDR2 SNEGSKA, per germline (reference sequence). This CDR3 is 15 amino acids long. CDR3 nucleotides: TGCAGTGCTAGGGATTCAACAGGTAGCAATTCACCCCTCCACTTT. This sequence encodes CSARDSTGSNSPLHF.

The chain recombines TRBV29-1 with TRBJ1-2, with 7 bases aligning to TRBD1. Germline CDR1 reads SQVTM; CDR2 reads ANQGSEA. CDR3 size: 13 residues. J lost 4 bases, V lost 3 bases, and 5 bases had no gene match. The CDR3 region is CSVDLTGSYGYTF. CDR3 in DNA: TGCAGCGTTGATTTGACAGGGAGCTATGGCTACACCTTC.

CDR3 region: CASSPGLFTYEQYF. The DNA of the CDR3 is TGTGCCAGCAGCCCCGGACTCTTTACCTACGAGCAGTACTTC. This sequence joins TRBV9 and TRBJ2-7, with a tentative D call TRBD2 (5 bases). The germline CDR1 and CDR2 sequences are SGDLS and YYNGEE. CDR3 size: 14 residues. V dropped 4 bases and J dropped 2 bases, with 13 bases sitting between them.

The chain has TRBV11-2 and TRBJ2-3; possibly TRBD2 for D (6 bases). The CDR3 covers 15 residues. Germline values: CDR1 SGHAT, CDR2 FQNNGV. Between the trimmed V and J ends, which lost 3 bases and 5 bases, there was a span of 15 bases. The CDR3 nucleotides read TGTGCCAGCAGCTTCGACGGGAGAGGGGAAGATACGCAGTATTTT. Amino acid sequence: CASSFDGRGEDTQYF. The complete variable domain, with remaining parts taken from reference TRBV11-2 and TRBJ2-3, reads EAGVAQSPRYKIIEKRQSVAFWCNPISGHATLYWYQQILGQGPKLLIQFQNNGVVDDSQLPKDRFSAERLKGVDSTLKIQPAKLEDSAVYLCASSFDGRGEDTQYFGPGTRLTVL.

There are a few counts of this clonotype. The chain joins TRBV20-1 to TRBJ2-2; the match to TRBD2 covers 13 bases. This CDR3 comprises 15 residues. V lost 5 bases and J lost 7; bases outside the gene matches: 7. Germline V CDR1 and CDR2: DFQATT, SNEGSKA (reference sequence). The CDR3 loop is CSARTSGRVGGELFF. CDR3 DNA sequence: TGCAGTGCTCGGACTAGCGGGAGAGTCGGCGGGGAGCTGTTTTTT.

This clonotype was detected only a few times. An end of the junction differs from the germline gene, which may be a read error. V usage is TRBV29-1 and J usage is TRBJ2-4, with 9 bases aligning to TRBD2. Germline CDR1 and CDR2: SQVTM and ANQGSEA. This CDR3 has 13 amino acids. The CDR3 protein is CSVGGRANNIQYF. The CDR3 DNA follows: TGCAGCGTTGGCGGGAGGGCCAATAACATTCAGTACTTC.

The table lists this clonotype with a few counts. The junction shows a germline mismatch at one end, possibly a read error. The V call is TRBV20-1, the J call TRBJ2-3; 8 positions match TRBD2. In germline, CDR1 is DFQATT, CDR2 SNEGSKA (reference sequence). The CDR3 totals 14 residues. The DNA for the CDR3 is TGCAGTGCTAGAGTCATTAGCGGGAAGGATACGCGGTATTTT. Residues: CSARVISGKDTRYF.

The V and J genes are TRBV6-2 or TRBV6-3 and TRBJ1-1; possibly TRBD1 for D (6 bases). V dropped 2 bases and J dropped 7 bases, with 14 bases sitting between them. CDR3 length equals 14 residues. CDR1 MNHEY and CDR2 SVGEGT come from the germline V gene. CDR3 coding DNA: TGTGCCAGCAGTTACATCGGACAGTCTTTTGAAGCTTTCTTT. Its translation is CASSYIGQSFEAFF.

The chain links TRBV6-1 to TRBJ1-5; perhaps TRBD1 as D (5 bases). The germline V and J ends were trimmed by 6 bases and 11 bases, with 17 bases remaining between them. CDR1 MNHNS and CDR2 SASEGT come from the germline V gene. This CDR3 spans 13 amino acids. As DNA, the CDR3 is TGTGCCAGCAGCCGGGGCGGTGATAAGGCCCAGCATTTT. Its translation: CASSRGGDKAQHF.

The J gene is TRBJ1-1, the V gene TRBV20-1; no reliable D call. The CDR3 totals 12 residues. Germline V CDR1 and CDR2: DFQATT, SNEGSKA (reference sequence). Trimming cost V 1 base and J 9 bases, with 12 bases left between them. DNA of the CDR3: TGCAGTGCTAGAGGGGCTGTTACTAAAGCTTTCTTT. Amino acid sequence: CSARGAVTKAFF.

This clonotype occurred a few times. The rearrangement links TRBV5-1 to TRBJ2-7; D is perhaps TRBD1 or TRBD2 (5 bases each). The better agreement between TRBJ2-5 and the DNA end casts doubt on the J call. CDR3 length equals 13 residues. Germline CDR1 is SGHRS and CDR2 is YFSETQ. The CDR3 spells CASTGGSGETQYF. The CDR3 nucleotides are TGCGCCAGCACTGGGGGTAGTGGGGAGACCCAGTACTTC.

The rearrangement uses TRBV27 and TRBJ2-1; D not resolved. There are 14 residues in the CDR3. Germline CDR1 reads MNHEY; CDR2 reads SMNVEV (reference sequence). V was clipped by 3 bases and J by 2 bases, with 8 bases between them. CDR3 amino acids: CASSFGFPYNEQFF. CDR3 in DNA: TGTGCCAGCAGTTTTGGTTTCCCCTACAATGAGCAGTTCTTC.

The V gene is TRBV29-1, the J gene TRBJ2-3, with TRBD1 identical over 7 bases. The CDR3 loop spans 13 amino acids. V shed 6 bases and J 2 bases; nucleotides not matched to a gene: 5. The V gene's germline CDR1 is SQVTM and CDR2 ANQGSEA. CDR3 protein: CSVEGQITDTQYF. Written as DNA, the CDR3 is TGCAGCGTAGAGGGACAGATCACAGATACGCAGTATTTT.

A few counts support this clonotype. The CDR3 is CASSPGASGDYEQYF. The CDR3 DNA reads as TGCGCCAGCAGCCCCGGGGCTAGCGGAGATTACGAGCAGTACTTC. The chain carries TRBV5-1 and TRBJ2-7, with 7 bases that match TRBD2. The CDR3 is made up of 15 amino acids. The germline V gene encodes CDR1 SGHRS and CDR2 YFSETQ. The V segment lost 4 bases and the J segment 4 bases; nucleotides outside the gene matches: 11.

The chain couples TRBV7-2 to TRBJ2-1; TRBD2 might be the D (6 bases). Germline V gene sequence: CDR1 SGHTA, CDR2 FQGNSA. V was pared by 4 bases and J by 2 bases, with 21 bases between. CDR3 length equals 18 residues. The CDR3 spells CASSSWWARDLPYNEQFF. CDR3 nucleotides: TGTGCCAGCAGCTCCTGGTGGGCCAGGGACTTACCCTACAATGAGCAGTTCTTC.

The V call is TRBV20-1, the J call TRBJ2-1; D perhaps matches TRBD1 (5 bases). CDR1 is DFQATT, CDR2 SNEGSKA, per germline (reference sequence). CDR3 length: 14 residues. V lost 2 bases, J lost 10 bases, and 18 bases lay in between. In DNA, the CDR3 is TGCAGTGCTAGAAGGAGCAGGGTAGACGGCGAGCAGTTCTTC. Translated, it gives CSARRSRVDGEQFF.

This chain connects TRBV7-9 to TRBJ2-1; 9 nucleotides line up with TRBD1. Germline V lookup: CDR1 SEHNR, CDR2 FQNEAQ (reference sequence). This CDR3 contains 15 residues. Losses at the gene ends were 5 bases for V and 5 bases for J; bases not matched to a gene: 7. CDR3 sequence reads: CASSPTGQGDNEQFF. The CDR3 region has the DNA TGTGCCAGCAGCCCCACGGGACAGGGAGACAATGAGCAGTTCTTC.

This chain uses TRBV12-3 or TRBV12-4 with TRBJ2-1, with TRBD1 matching over 10 bases. With V trimmed by 6 bases and J by 9 bases, 5 bases remained unmatched. This CDR3 has 13 amino acids. The CDR3 DNA is TGTGCCAGCAGCCCGGGACAGGGGAGTGAGCAGTTCTTC. It encodes CASSPGQGSEQFF.